This entry is about one T cell receptor (beta chain). Its antigen remains unknown. These data belong to a study of identifying expanded T cells in peripheral blood. Study-wide results and limits: Technical replicates showed around 1.3 changed clones; about 2 weeks about 16.4; four weeks 19. Across healthy donors, higher total template counts meant significantly greater roughly 2-week count variance.

Collection occurred without any documented infections or immune events in donors. V lost 1 base to trimming and J lost 3 bases, with 16 bases between them. Germline V gives CDR1 SGHTA, CDR2 FQGNSA. The CDR3 spans 17 residues. The data were produced by immunoSEQ multiplex PCR, yet TCRdb's version contains in-frame clones alone and is incomplete. The sample lists 75,000 to 95,000 clones; 70% to 90% were seen once. Sequencing used blood. The sequence was collected from a person between 18 and 75 years old in good health. The chain has TRBV7-2 and TRBJ1-3; tentatively, D is TRBD1 (6 bases). The CDR3 region is CASSLVWAGVGGNTIYF. CDR3 in DNA: TGTGCCAGCAGCTTAGTTTGGGCAGGGGTTGGTGGAAACACCATATATTTT.